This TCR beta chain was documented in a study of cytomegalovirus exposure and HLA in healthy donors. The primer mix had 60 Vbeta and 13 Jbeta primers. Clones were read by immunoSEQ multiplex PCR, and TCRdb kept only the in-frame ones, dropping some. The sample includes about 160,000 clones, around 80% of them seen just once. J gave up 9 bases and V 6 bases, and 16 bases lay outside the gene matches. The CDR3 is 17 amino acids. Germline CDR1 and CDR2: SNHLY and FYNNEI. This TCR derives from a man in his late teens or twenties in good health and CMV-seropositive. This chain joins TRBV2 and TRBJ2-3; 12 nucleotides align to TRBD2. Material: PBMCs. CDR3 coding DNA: TGTGCCAGCAGCGCTAACCGACTAGCGGGGGAGCTCCTGACGCAGTATTTT. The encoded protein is CASSANRLAGELLTQYF.